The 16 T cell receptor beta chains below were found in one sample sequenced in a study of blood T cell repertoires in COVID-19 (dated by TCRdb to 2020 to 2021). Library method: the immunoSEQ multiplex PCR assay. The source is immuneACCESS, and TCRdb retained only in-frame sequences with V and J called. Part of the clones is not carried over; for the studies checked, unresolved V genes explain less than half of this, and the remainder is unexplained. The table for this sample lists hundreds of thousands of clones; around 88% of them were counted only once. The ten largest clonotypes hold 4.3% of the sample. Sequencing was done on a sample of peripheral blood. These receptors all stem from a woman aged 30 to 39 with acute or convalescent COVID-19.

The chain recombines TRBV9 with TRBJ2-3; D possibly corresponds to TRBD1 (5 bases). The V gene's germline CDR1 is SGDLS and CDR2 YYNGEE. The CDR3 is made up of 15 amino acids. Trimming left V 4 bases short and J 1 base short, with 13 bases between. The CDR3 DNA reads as TGTGCCAGCAGCCCCAGGGCCCTTCGCACAGATACGCAGTATTTT. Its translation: CASSPRALRTDTQYF.

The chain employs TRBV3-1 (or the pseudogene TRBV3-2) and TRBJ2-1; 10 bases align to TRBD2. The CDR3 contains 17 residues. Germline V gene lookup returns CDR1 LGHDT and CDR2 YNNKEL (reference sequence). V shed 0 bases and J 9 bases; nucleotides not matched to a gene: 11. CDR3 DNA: TGTGCCAGCAGCCAAGATCTCCTGAGCGGGGGGGCCGGTGAGCAGTTCTTC. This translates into CASSQDLLSGGAGEQFF.

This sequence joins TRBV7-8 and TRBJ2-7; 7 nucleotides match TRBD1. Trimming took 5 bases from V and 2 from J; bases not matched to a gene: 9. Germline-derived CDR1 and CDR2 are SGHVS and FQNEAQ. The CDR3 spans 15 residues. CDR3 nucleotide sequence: TGTGCCAGCAGCCGTGGACAGGATGATACCTACGAGCAGTACTTC. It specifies CASSRGQDDTYEQYF.

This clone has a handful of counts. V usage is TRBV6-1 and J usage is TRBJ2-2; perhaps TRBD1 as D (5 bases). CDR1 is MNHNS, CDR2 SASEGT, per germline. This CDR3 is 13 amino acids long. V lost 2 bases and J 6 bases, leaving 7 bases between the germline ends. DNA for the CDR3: TGTGCCAGCAGTGAACAGGGATCCGGGGAGCTGTTTTTT. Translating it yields CASSEQGSGELFF.

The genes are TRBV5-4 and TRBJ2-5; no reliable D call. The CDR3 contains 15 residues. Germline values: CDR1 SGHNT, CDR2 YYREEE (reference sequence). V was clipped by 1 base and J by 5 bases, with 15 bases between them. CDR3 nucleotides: TGTGCCAGCAGCTTGAGAGAGTTGTATACGGAGACCCAGTACTTC. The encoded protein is CASSLRELYTETQYF.

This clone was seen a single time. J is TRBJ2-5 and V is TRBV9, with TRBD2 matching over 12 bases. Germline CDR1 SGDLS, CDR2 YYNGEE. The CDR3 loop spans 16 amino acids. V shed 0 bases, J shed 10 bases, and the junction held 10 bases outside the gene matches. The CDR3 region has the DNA TGTGCCAGCAGCGTAGGACTAGCGGGGGTCCGGGATGGCCAGTACTTC. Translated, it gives CASSVGLAGVRDGQYF.

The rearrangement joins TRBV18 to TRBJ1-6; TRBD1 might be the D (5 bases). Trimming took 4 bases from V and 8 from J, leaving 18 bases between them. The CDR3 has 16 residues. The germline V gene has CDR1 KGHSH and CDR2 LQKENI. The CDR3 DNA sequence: TGTGCCAGCTCACTGTACCGGGGGTCAGTCGATTCACCCCTCCACTTT. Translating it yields CASSLYRGSVDSPLHF.

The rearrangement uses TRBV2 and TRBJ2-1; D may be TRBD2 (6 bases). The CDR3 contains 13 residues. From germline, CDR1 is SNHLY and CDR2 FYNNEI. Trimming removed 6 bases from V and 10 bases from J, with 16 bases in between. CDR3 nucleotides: TGTGCCAGCAGGGGAGGCGGGGCGAACGAGCAGTTCTTC. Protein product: CASRGGGANEQFF.

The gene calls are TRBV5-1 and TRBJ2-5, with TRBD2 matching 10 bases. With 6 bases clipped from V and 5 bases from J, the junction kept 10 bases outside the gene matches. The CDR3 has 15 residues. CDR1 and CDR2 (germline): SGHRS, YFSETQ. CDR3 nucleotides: TGCGCCAGCAAGAGCGGGGGGGCTATTTCGGAGACCCAGTACTTC. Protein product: CASKSGGAISETQYF.

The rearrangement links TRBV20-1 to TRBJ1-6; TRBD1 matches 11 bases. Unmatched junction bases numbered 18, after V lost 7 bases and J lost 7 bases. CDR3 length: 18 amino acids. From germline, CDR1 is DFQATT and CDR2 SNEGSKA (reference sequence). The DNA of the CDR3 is TGCAGTGTAAGTGATGGACAGGGGGCCACCTATCGAAATTCACCCCTCCACTTT. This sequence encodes CSVSDGQGATYRNSPLHF.

Here the CDR3 reads CASSLRSTSTDTQYF. The CDR3 region has the DNA TGTGCCAGCAGCTTGCGCTCTACTAGCACAGATACGCAGTATTTT. V gene TRBV5-6 combines with J gene TRBJ2-3; D remains ambiguous. Germline CDR1 reads SGHDT; CDR2 reads YYEEEE. CDR3 length: 15 amino acids. Trimming took off 1 base at V and 0 bases at J, with 9 bases between the two ends.

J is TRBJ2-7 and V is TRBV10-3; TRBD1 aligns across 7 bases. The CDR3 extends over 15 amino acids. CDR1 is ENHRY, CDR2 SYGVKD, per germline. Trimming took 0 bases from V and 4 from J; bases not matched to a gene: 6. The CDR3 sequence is CAISESTGFYYEQYF. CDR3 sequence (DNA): TGTGCCATCAGTGAGTCGACAGGGTTTTATTACGAGCAGTACTTC.

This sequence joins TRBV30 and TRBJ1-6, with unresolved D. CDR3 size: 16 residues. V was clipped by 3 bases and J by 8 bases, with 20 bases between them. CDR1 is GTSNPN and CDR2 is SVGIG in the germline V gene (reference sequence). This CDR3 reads CAWRVDDRLGDSPLHF. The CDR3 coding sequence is TGTGCCTGGAGGGTGGACGACCGTCTGGGAGATTCACCCCTCCACTTT.

CDR3: CASSVDLAGSTDTQYF. In nucleotides, the CDR3 is TGTGCCAGCAGCGTAGATCTAGCGGGAAGCACAGATACGCAGTATTTT. The rearrangement links TRBV9 to TRBJ2-3; 9 bases match TRBD2. This CDR3 region has 16 residues. The V gene's germline CDR1 is SGDLS and CDR2 YYNGEE. With 0 bases clipped from V and 0 bases from J, the junction kept 2 bases outside the gene matches.

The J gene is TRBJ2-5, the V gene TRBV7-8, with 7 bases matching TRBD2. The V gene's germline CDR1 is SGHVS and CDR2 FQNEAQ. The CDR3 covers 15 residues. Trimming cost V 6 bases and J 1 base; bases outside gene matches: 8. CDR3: CASRRWGRGQETQYF. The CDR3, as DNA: TGTGCCAGCAGACGCTGGGGGAGGGGCCAAGAGACCCAGTACTTC.

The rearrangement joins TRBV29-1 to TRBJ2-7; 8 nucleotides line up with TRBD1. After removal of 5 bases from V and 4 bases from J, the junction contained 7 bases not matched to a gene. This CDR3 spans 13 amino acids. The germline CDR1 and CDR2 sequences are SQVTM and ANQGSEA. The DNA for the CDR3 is TGCAGCGTTAGTCGGGGACAGGATTACGAGCAGTACTTC. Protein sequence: CSVSRGQDYEQYF.